This T cell receptor (beta chain) was observed in a study of T-cell memory formation after mild COVID-19. Across the whole study: Clusters were largely donor specific.

TCRdb reanalysed the 5' RACE reads using MiXCR and keeps one entry per CDR3 protein. The profile covers roughly 450,000 distinct CDR3 sequences, with about 20% appearing a single time and 12% taken by the ten largest. The V and J ends lost 6 bases and 0 bases respectively, with 12 bases between them. This CDR3 spans 14 amino acids. Germline V CDR1 and CDR2: DFQATT, SNEGSKA (reference sequence). A word on this clonotype: What it recognizes is unknown.

Findings and caveats of the study: Some clones that responded turned up in pre-infection memory, which suggests that cross-reactive memory joined in.

The sequence was collected from an adult woman who had mild COVID-19 (a few samples of this study predate the infection). Cell type and time point are not known. This chain connects TRBV20-1 to TRBJ2-1; D is ambiguous. The sample consisted of PBMCs or a T cell subset sorted from them (not recorded which). Here the CDR3 reads CSAPRPFSYNEQFF. The CDR3 nucleotides are TGCAGTGCCCCACGTCCCTTCTCCTACAATGAGCAGTTCTTC.